This T cell receptor (beta chain) stems from a study of CD8 T cells in ankylosing spondylitis. In this sample, this clonotype turned up a few times. No antigen is known for it. General study results and limits: A motif in TCR beta, a set of roughly eight highly homologous variants, appeared characteristic of ankylosing spondylitis blood.

In TCRdb, the 5' RACE reads were re-called with MiXCR into one record per CDR3 protein. This sample yields about 400,000 distinct CDR3 sequences, of which around 20% are seen a single time; about a sixth belongs to the top ten. This TCR derives from a male donor with ankylosing spondylitis. Sequences were obtained from blood, either unsorted or a sorted T cell fraction (not recorded which).

This CDR3 reads CSSADTEAFF. CDR3 nucleotide sequence: TGCAGCTCTGCGGACACTGAAGCTTTCTTT. The J gene is TRBJ1-1, the V gene TRBV29-1; no definite D call. The CDR3 has 10 amino acids. The germline V and J ends were trimmed by 8 bases and 3 bases, with 7 bases remaining between them. Looked up from germline, CDR1 is SQVTM and CDR2 is ANQGSEA.